Below are 8 T cell receptor beta chains sequenced from a single sample in a study of early T cells in non-severe SARS-CoV-2 infection (dated by TCRdb to the early 2020s). The library was prepared using 5' RACE. The instrument was a NextSeq 500. TCRdb trimmed public reads at Q25 via fastp, called clones via MiXCR and kept in-frame beta chains. Each entry merges the rows of one CDR3 protein and shows their most common DNA and genes. The sample yields some 90,000 distinct CDR3 sequences; around 14% were counted once. 4.5% to 7% of the sample comes from the top ten. Sequencing used whole blood. The receptor source for this set is an adult who was a healthcare worker with PCR-confirmed SARS-CoV-2 infection or an uninfected control (not recorded which).

This clonotype was seen at least ten times. The CDR3 sequence is CSAPGRLETQYF. DNA for the CDR3: TGCAGTGCTCCAGGACGATTGGAGACCCAGTACTTC. The V gene is TRBV20-1, the J gene TRBJ2-5, with unresolved D. Per germline, CDR1 DFQATT and CDR2 SNEGSKA (reference sequence). The germline V and J ends were trimmed by 5 bases and 5 bases, with 12 bases remaining between them. CDR3 length: 12 amino acids.

The chain has TRBV21-1 and TRBJ2-7. TRBV21-1 is labeled a pseudogene. This CDR3 is built from 12 residues. The chain's CDR3 is CASSVRFYEQYF. CDR3 in DNA: TGTGCCAGCAGCGTTCGGTTCTACGAGCAGTACTTC.

The chain uses TRBV2 and TRBJ1-2; TRBD1 aligns across 7 bases. The length of the CDR3 is 14 residues. The germline CDR1 and CDR2 sequences are SNHLY and FYNNEI. V gave up 5 bases and J gave up 4 bases; unmatched junction bases: 7. CDR3 DNA sequence: TGTGCCAGCAGTCAACAGGGGTCTCGCTATGGCTACACCTTC. It translates to CASSQQGSRYGYTF.

The chain joins TRBV10-3 to TRBJ1-1; D unclear. The CDR3 contains 13 residues. The germline gives CDR1 ENHRY, CDR2 SYGVKD. Between the trimmed V and J ends, which lost 6 bases and 0 bases, there was a span of 8 bases. The CDR3 sequence: CAISDGMNTEAFF. The CDR3 DNA follows: TGTGCCATCAGCGACGGAATGAACACTGAAGCTTTCTTT.

This rearrangement joins TRBV7-9 to TRBJ2-1; 7 bases are shared with TRBD2. V lost 3 bases to trimming and J lost 8 bases; unmatched junction nucleotides: 7. This CDR3 is built from 14 residues. Germline V gives CDR1 SEHNR, CDR2 FQNEAQ (reference sequence). CDR3 DNA: TGTGCCAGCAGCTTCAGGACTAGTTCTCATGAGCAGTTCTTC. Amino acids: CASSFRTSSHEQFF.

The chain employs TRBV6-2 or TRBV6-3 and TRBJ1-5, with 7 nucleotides matching TRBD1. This CDR3 has 13 amino acids. Unmatched junction bases numbered 10, after V lost 8 bases and J lost 9 bases. The germline CDR1 and CDR2 sequences are MNHEY and SVGEGT. DNA for the CDR3: TGTGCCAGCGGACAGGCCCTCACTCTGCCCCAGCATTTT. Amino acids: CASGQALTLPQHF.

The chain uses TRBV11-2 and TRBJ2-5, with D unclear. CDR1 and CDR2 (germline): SGHAT, FQNNGV. With 5 bases removed from V and 2 bases from J, the gap between germline ends came to 9 bases. This CDR3 region has 13 residues. CDR3 region: CASSRTSQETQYF. DNA for the CDR3: TGTGCCAGCAGCCGAACCAGTCAAGAGACCCAGTACTTC.

The CDR3 DNA is TGCGCCAGCAGCCACCTAGGTACCAGCACAGATACGCAGTATTTT. Amino acids: CASSHLGTSTDTQYF. V and J are TRBV4-1 and TRBJ2-3; D gene uncertain. The V gene's germline CDR1 is MGHRA and CDR2 YSYEKL. The V gene lost 3 bases and the J gene lost 0 bases, with 10 bases spanning the gap. The length of the CDR3 is 15 residues.